This TCR beta chain was identified in a study of blood T cell repertoires in COVID-19. Study background: COVID-19 samples collected from the United States, Italy and Spain covered acute and convalescent phases. From T cells, B-cell-depleted T cells, or PBMCs came the material, which was cDNA or gDNA.

Trimming pared 2 bases from V and 6 bases from J, leaving 14 bases between. CDR3 size: 15 residues. Germline V gives CDR1 SGHVS, CDR2 FNYEAQ. In the original processing: Reference gene primer amplification gave nucleated cell count estimates. The repertoire was sequenced with immunoSEQ multiplex PCR; TCRdb's copy has only in-frame clones and lacks some. V, J and clone size were drawn from that table, and D and trimming were deduced from the DNA. There are about 140,000 clones in the sample; about 85% occur only once, and 2.6% lies in the top ten. The material sequenced was peripheral blood. The sequence was obtained from a human donor with acute or convalescent COVID-19. The donor label of this sample is uncertain. The gene calls are TRBV7-6 and TRBJ1-5, with D hard to call. CDR3 residues: CASSLSPEGGQPQHF. The CDR3 region has the DNA TGTGCCAGCAGCTTAAGCCCGGAGGGTGGTCAGCCCCAGCATTTT.